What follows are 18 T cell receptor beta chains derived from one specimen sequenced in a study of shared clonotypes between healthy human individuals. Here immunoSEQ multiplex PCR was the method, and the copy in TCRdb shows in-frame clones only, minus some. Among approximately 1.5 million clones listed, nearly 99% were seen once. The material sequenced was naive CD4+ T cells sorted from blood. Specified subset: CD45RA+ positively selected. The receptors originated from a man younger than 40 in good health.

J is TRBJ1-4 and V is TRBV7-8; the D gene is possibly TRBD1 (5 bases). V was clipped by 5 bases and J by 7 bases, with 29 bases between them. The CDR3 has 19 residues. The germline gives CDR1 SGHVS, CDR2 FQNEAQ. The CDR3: CASSGWDLGRLGPGEKLFF. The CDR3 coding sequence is TGTGCCAGCAGCGGGTGGGACTTAGGACGGTTAGGACCGGGTGAAAAACTGTTTTTT.

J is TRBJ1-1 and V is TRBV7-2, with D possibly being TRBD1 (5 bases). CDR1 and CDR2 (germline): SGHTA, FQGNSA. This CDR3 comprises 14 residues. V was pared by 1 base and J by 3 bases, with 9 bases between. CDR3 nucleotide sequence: TGTGCCAGCAGCTTAGACAGGCTTTACACTGAAGCTTTCTTT. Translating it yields CASSLDRLYTEAFF.

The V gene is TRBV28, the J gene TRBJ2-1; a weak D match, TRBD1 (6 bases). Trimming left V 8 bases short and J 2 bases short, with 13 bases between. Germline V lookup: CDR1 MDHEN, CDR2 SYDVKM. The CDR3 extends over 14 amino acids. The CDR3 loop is CASQQGPAYNEQFF. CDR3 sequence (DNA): TGTGCCAGCCAACAGGGTCCGGCCTACAATGAGCAGTTCTTC.

The CDR3 protein is CASSYRGTEAFF. CDR3 sequence (DNA): TGTGCCAGCAGCTATCGGGGGACTGAAGCTTTCTTT. The chain joins TRBV13 to TRBJ1-1, with a weak D call TRBD1 (5 bases). The germline V gene has CDR1 PRHDT and CDR2 FYEKMQ (reference sequence). V gave up 4 bases and J gave up 5 bases, with 8 bases separating them. The CDR3 runs to 12 residues. Looking up the rest from reference TRBV13 and TRBJ1-1 gives the full variable domain: AAGVIQSPRHLIKEKRETATLKCYPIPRHDTVYWYQQGPGQDPQFLISFYEKMQSDKGSIPDRFSAQQFSDYHSELNMSSLELGDSALYFCASSYRGTEAFFGQGTRLTVV.

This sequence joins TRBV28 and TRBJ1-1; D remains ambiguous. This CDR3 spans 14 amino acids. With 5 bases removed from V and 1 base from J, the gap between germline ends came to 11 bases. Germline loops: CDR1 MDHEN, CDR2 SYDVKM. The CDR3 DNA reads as TGTGCCAGCAGTAGCCCCGCGAGGAACACTGAAGCTTTCTTT. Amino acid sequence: CASSSPARNTEAFF.

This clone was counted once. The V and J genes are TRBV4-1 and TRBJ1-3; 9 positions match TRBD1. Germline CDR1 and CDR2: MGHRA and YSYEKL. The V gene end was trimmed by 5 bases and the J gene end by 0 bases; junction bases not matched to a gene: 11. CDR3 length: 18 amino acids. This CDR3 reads CASSTTGTGPLSGNTIYF. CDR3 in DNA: TGCGCCAGCAGCACCACCGGGACAGGGCCCCTCTCTGGAAACACCATATATTTT.

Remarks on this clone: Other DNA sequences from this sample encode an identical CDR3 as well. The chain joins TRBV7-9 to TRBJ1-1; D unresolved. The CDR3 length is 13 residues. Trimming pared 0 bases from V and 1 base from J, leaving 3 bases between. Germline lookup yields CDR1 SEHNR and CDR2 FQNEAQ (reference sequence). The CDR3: CASSLAANTEAFF. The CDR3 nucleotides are TGTGCCAGCAGCTTAGCAGCGAACACTGAAGCTTTCTTT.

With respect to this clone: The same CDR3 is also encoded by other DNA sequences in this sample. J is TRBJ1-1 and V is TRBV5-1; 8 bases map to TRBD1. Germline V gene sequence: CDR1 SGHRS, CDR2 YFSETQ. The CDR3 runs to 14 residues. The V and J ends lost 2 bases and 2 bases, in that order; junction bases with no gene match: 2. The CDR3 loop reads CASSLTGGNTEAFF. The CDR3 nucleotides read TGCGCCAGCAGCTTAACAGGGGGAAACACTGAAGCTTTCTTT.

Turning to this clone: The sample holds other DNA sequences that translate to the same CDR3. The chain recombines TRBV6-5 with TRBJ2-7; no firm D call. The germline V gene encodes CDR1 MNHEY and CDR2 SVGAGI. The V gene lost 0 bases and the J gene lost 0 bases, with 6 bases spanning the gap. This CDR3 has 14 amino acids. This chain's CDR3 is CASSYSSTSYEQYF. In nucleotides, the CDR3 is TGTGCCAGCAGTTACTCGAGCACCTCCTACGAGCAGTACTTC.

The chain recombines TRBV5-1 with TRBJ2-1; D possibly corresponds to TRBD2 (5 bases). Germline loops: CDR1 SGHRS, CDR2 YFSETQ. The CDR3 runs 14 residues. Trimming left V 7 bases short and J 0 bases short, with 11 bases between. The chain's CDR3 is CASADSTSYNEQFF. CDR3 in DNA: TGCGCCAGCGCGGACTCGACCTCCTACAATGAGCAGTTCTTC.

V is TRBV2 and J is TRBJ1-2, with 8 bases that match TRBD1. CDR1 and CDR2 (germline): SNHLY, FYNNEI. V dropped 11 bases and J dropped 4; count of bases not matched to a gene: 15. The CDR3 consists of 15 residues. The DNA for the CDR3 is TGTGCCTGGAGGACAGGGCAAAGTAGGGGCTATGGCTACACCTTC. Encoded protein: CAWRTGQSRGYGYTF.

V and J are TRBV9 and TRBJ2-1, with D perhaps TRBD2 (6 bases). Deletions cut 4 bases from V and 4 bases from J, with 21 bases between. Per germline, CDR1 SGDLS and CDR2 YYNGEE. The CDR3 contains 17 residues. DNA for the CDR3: TGTGCCAGCAGCCCCCCCCGGGGGAACAGTTTGTACAATGAGCAGTTCTTC. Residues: CASSPPRGNSLYNEQFF.

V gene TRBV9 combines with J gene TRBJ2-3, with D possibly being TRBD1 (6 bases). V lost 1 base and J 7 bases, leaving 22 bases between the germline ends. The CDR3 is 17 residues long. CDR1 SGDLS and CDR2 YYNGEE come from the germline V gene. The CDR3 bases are TGTGCCAGCAGCGTAATGTTCACAGGGATCGGCCCGAATACGCAGTATTTT. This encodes CASSVMFTGIGPNTQYF.

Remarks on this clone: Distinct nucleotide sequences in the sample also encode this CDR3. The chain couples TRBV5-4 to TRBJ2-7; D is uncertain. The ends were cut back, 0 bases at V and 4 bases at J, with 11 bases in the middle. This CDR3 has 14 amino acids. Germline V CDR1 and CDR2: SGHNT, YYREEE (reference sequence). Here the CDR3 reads CASSLDRAFYEQYF. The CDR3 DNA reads TGTGCCAGCAGCTTGGATAGGGCCTTTTACGAGCAGTACTTC.

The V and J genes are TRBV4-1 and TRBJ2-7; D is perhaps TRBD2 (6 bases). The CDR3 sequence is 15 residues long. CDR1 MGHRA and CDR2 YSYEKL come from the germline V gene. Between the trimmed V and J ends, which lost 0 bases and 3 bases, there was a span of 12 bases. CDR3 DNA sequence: TGCGCCAGCAGCCAAGATAATCGGGAGCGCTACGAGCAGTACTTC. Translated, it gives CASSQDNRERYEQYF.

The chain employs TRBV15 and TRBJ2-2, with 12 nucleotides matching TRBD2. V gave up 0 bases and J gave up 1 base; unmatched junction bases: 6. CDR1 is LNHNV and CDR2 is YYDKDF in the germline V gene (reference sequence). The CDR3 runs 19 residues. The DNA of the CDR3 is TGTGCCACCAGCAGAGATAGGACTAGCGGGACGGAGAACACCGGGGAGCTGTTTTTT. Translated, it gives CATSRDRTSGTENTGELFF. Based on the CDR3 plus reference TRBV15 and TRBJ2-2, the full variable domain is DAMVIQNPRYQVTQFGKPVTLSCSQTLNHNVMYWYQQKSSQAPKLLFHYYDKDFNNEADTPDNFQSRRPNTSFCFLDIRSPGLGDTAMYLCATSRDRTSGTENTGELFFGEGSRLTVL.

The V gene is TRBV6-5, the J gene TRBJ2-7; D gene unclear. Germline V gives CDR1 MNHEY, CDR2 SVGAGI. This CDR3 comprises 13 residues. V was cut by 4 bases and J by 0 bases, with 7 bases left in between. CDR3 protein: CASSWALSYEQYF. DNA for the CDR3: TGTGCCAGCAGTTGGGCCCTCTCCTACGAGCAGTACTTC.

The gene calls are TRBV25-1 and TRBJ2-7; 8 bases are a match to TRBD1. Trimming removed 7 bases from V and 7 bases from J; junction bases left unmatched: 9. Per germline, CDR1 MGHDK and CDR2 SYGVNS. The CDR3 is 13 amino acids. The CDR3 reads CASTGTGFGEQYF. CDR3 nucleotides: TGTGCCAGCACCGGGACAGGCTTTGGGGAGCAGTACTTC.